This TCR beta chain was sequenced for a study of cytomegalovirus exposure and HLA in healthy donors. In the study overall: Genotyping showed around 80% of some 400 donors falling in the Caucasian-associated ancestry cluster. Points from the study as a whole: Association of a missense DCLRE1C variant with TCR beta V- and J-gene trimming was reported in a later analysis. Investigators reported 164 TCR beta chains as tied to cytomegalovirus. Later work found most CMV-associated TCR beta chains apparently HLA-restricted.

Worth noting for this clone: Its antigen is still unknown.

PCR employed 60 Vbeta and 13 Jbeta primers. Data came from immunoSEQ multiplex PCR; TCRdb stores just in-frame clones and leaves some out. The table includes 100,000 or so clones, nearly 85% detected once. This CDR3 is built from 14 residues. The J segment lost 3 bases and the V segment lost 6 bases, leaving 5 bases of the junction unmatched. CDR1 is MNHNY and CDR2 is SVGAGI in the germline V gene (reference sequence). Sequencing was done on a sample of PBMCs. The source is a young man in good health and CMV-seronegative. The chain has TRBV6-6 and TRBJ2-7; 10 bases fit TRBD1. The CDR3 sequence: CASSPTGGYYEQYF. The CDR3, as DNA: TGTGCCAGCAGCCCGACAGGGGGCTACTACGAGCAGTACTTC.